This is a list of T cell receptor beta chains from one sample in a study of cytomegalovirus exposure and HLA in healthy donors. Clones were sequenced by immunoSEQ multiplex PCR, and TCRdb holds only the in-frame ones, with some missing. The sample records about 160,000 clones, around 90% being singletons. The sample taken for sequencing was PBMCs. The receptor source for this set is a young woman in good health and CMV-seropositive. Each CDR3 is given with its conserved first and last residue. D genes are given only for firm matches. Size is stated for part of the rows, as once, few or many counts, or as a class when the clone is expanded.

J gene: TRBJ2-5; D gene: -; clone size: -; V gene: TRBV9; CDR3 DNA: TGTGCCAGCAGCGTGGAGGGAAGAGAGACCCAGTACTTC; CDR3 protein: CASSVEGRETQYF
J gene: TRBJ1-6; D gene: -; clone size: few; V gene: TRBV23-1; CDR3 DNA: TGCGCCAGCAGTCAATCGAGCCCGAACTATAATTCACCCCTCCACTTT; CDR3 protein: CASSQSSPNYNSPLHF
J gene: TRBJ2-3; D gene: TRBD2; clone size: -; V gene: TRBV10-2; CDR3 DNA: TGCGCCAGCATAGGAGCGGGAGGGATTTCTAGCACAGATACGCAGTATTTT; CDR3 protein: CASIGAGGISSTDTQYF
J gene: TRBJ2-7; D gene: -; clone size: -; V gene: TRBV5-1; CDR3 DNA: TGCGCCAGCAGCTTCGGGTACGAGCAGTACTTC; CDR3 protein: CASSFGYEQYF
J gene: TRBJ1-5; D gene: -; clone size: -; V gene: TRBV15; CDR3 DNA: TGCGCCACCAGCGTGGGACTGACTAGCAATCAGCCCCAGCATTTT; CDR3 protein: CATSVGLTSNQPQHF
J gene: TRBJ1-2; D gene: TRBD1; clone size: -; V gene: TRBV7-8; CDR3 DNA: TGTGCCAGCAGCTGGAGTCCGGGACAGGCCGTGGATGGCTACACCTTC; CDR3 protein: CASSWSPGQAVDGYTF
J gene: TRBJ2-5; D gene: -; clone size: few; V gene: TRBV7-2; CDR3 DNA: TGTGCCAGCAGCTTAGGCAGACAAGAGACCCAGTACTTC; CDR3 protein: CASSLGRQETQYF
J gene: TRBJ2-1; D gene: TRBD1; clone size: -; V gene: TRBV7-8; CDR3 DNA: TGTGCCAGCATGCGACAGGGAGTAACTAATGAGCAGTTCTTC; CDR3 protein: CASMRQGVTNEQFF
J gene: TRBJ2-5; D gene: TRBD1; clone size: once; V gene: TRBV7-2; CDR3 DNA: TGTGCCAGCAGCCGTAAAGGGACAGGGATAGAGACCCAGTACTTC; CDR3 protein: CASSRKGTGIETQYF
J gene: TRBJ2-3; D gene: TRBD2; clone size: -; V gene: TRBV7-9; CDR3 DNA: TGTGCCAGCAGCTTACAGCGGGGGATTACAGATACGCAGTATTTT; CDR3 protein: CASSLQRGITDTQYF
J gene: TRBJ2-7; D gene: TRBD1; clone size: -; V gene: TRBV29-1; CDR3 DNA: TGCAGCGTCCTAGACAGGGGGGACTACGAGCAGTACTTC; CDR3 protein: CSVLDRGDYEQYF
J gene: TRBJ1-1; D gene: -; clone size: -; V gene: TRBV5-1; CDR3 DNA: TGCGCCAGCAGCTTGGTTCAGGGAACCAACACTGAAGCTTTCTTT; CDR3 protein: CASSLVQGTNTEAFF
J gene: TRBJ1-2; D gene: -; clone size: -; V gene: TRBV6-1; CDR3 DNA: TGTGCCAGTTCCCTGAGTGGCTACACCTTC; CDR3 protein: CASSLSGYTF
J gene: TRBJ2-2; D gene: TRBD1; clone size: -; V gene: TRBV25-1; CDR3 DNA: TGTGCCAGCGCCAGGGGGCTCGACACCGGGGAGCTGTTTTTT; CDR3 protein: CASARGLDTGELFF
J gene: TRBJ2-7; D gene: -; clone size: -; V gene: TRBV6-1; CDR3 DNA: TGTGCCAGCAGTGAAAGGCGGGCCTACGAGCAGTACTTC; CDR3 protein: CASSERRAYEQYF
J gene: TRBJ2-2; D gene: TRBD2; clone size: -; V gene: TRBV28; CDR3 DNA: TGTGCCAGCAGTTTGCCTCAGACTAGCGGGAGAGTCCCCGGGGAGCTGTTTTTT; CDR3 protein: CASSLPQTSGRVPGELFF
J gene: TRBJ1-2; D gene: TRBD1; clone size: once; V gene: TRBV29-1; CDR3 DNA: TGCAGCGTCCCCGGACAGGGCCCTGCCGAGGACACCTTC; CDR3 protein: CSVPGQGPAEDTF
J gene: TRBJ2-3; D gene: TRBD2; clone size: -; V gene: TRBV7-2; CDR3 DNA: TGTGCCAGCAGCTTGAGGCGGGGAGGGACAGATACGCAGTATTTT; CDR3 protein: CASSLRRGGTDTQYF
J gene: TRBJ2-7; D gene: TRBD2; clone size: -; V gene: TRBV7-9; CDR3 DNA: TGCGCCAGCAGCCAAGATTGGGGGACTAGCGCCTCTGAGCAGTACTTC; CDR3 protein: CASSQDWGTSASEQYF
J gene: TRBJ2-5; D gene: TRBD2; clone size: -; V gene: TRBV28; CDR3 DNA: TGTGCCAGCAGTCTTCGCGGACTAGCGGGAACGGAGACCCAGTACTTC; CDR3 protein: CASSLRGLAGTETQYF
J gene: TRBJ1-1; D gene: -; clone size: -; V gene: TRBV6-1; CDR3 DNA: TGTGCCAGCCATACAACAGGGTCCACTGAAGCTTTCTTT; CDR3 protein: CASHTTGSTEAFF
J gene: TRBJ2-7; D gene: -; clone size: -; V gene: TRBV11-2; CDR3 DNA: TGTGCCAGCAGCTTTGATCCAGGGACCTACGAGCAGTACTTC; CDR3 protein: CASSFDPGTYEQYF
J gene: TRBJ1-1; D gene: -; clone size: -; V gene: TRBV5-6; CDR3 DNA: TGTGCCAGCAGCCCAACAGGACTAGGAAACACTGAAGCTTTCTTT; CDR3 protein: CASSPTGLGNTEAFF
J gene: TRBJ1-2; D gene: -; clone size: -; V gene: TRBV6-6; CDR3 DNA: TGTGCCAGCAGTTACTCGAGTGGGAGGGTCGATGGCTACACCTTC; CDR3 protein: CASSYSSGRVDGYTF
J gene: TRBJ2-7; D gene: -; clone size: -; V gene: TRBV18; CDR3 DNA: TGTGCCAGCTCCCAGCGTAACGAGCAGTACTTC; CDR3 protein: CASSQRNEQYF
J gene: TRBJ1-1; D gene: -; clone size: -; V gene: TRBV9; CDR3 DNA: TGTGCCAGCAGCGCCGGTAACACTGAAGCTTTCTTT; CDR3 protein: CASSAGNTEAFF
J gene: TRBJ2-6; D gene: -; clone size: -; V gene: TRBV6-1; CDR3 DNA: TGTGCCGGTGCCCAGGGAGGCTCTGGGGCCAACGTCCTGACTTTC; CDR3 protein: CAGAQGGSGANVLTF
J gene: TRBJ2-2; D gene: -; clone size: -; V gene: TRBV7-9; CDR3 DNA: TGTGCCAGCAGCTTACCGGGGTCCTTAATACGTAACACCGGGGAGCTGTTTTTT; CDR3 protein: CASSLPGSLIRNTGELFF
J gene: TRBJ1-1; D gene: -; clone size: -; V gene: TRBV19; CDR3 DNA: TGTGCCAGTAGTGCCCCGGGGGGCGCGAACACTGAAGCTTTCTTT; CDR3 protein: CASSAPGGANTEAFF
J gene: TRBJ2-4; D gene: TRBD2; clone size: -; V gene: TRBV5-6; CDR3 DNA: TGTGCCAGCAGCTTGCTGGGGACTAGCGTGAACATTCAGTACTTC; CDR3 protein: CASSLLGTSVNIQYF